The rows below give T cell receptor beta chains drawn from one sample of a study of identical twins. MiXCR, applied by TCRdb to the 5' RACE reads, yields one record per CDR3 protein. The sample lists 1.5 million to 2 million distinct CDR3 sequences; more than 30% were seen once. The sample consisted of cord blood. These receptors came from a newborn girl in good health. CDR3s include the opening cysteine and the closing phenylalanine or tryptophan. A D gene is named only where the DNA matches it firmly. Where a row states a size, it is once, few, many or the class of an expanded clone; other rows omit it.

once | NA | TRBJ2-5 | TRBV12-3/TRBV12-4 | TGTGCCAGCAGTTCCCTCGTGCGGGGATACCAAGAGACCCAGTACTTC | CASSSLVRGYQETQYF
NA | NA | TRBJ1-5 | TRBV6-5 | TGTGCCAGCAGTTACTTACAGGATCAGCCCCAGCATTTT | CASSYLQDQPQHF
NA | TRBD1 | TRBJ1-1 | TRBV20-1 | TGCAGTGCTCCCACAGGGGGCTCTGGCACTGAAGCTTTCTTT | CSAPTGGSGTEAFF
many | NA | TRBJ2-5 | TRBV12-3/TRBV12-4 | TGTGCCAGCAGTTTAACTCGGCGCCAAGAGACCCAGTACTTC | CASSLTRRQETQYF
NA | NA | TRBJ2-3 | TRBV20-1 | TGCAGTGCTAGAGATCCGGTGAACCCGGGACAAAACCCCACAGATACGCAGTATTTT | CSARDPVNPGQNPTDTQYF
few | TRBD2 | TRBJ2-1 | TRBV3-1 | TGTGCCAGCAGCCTAACGCCTAGCGGGAGTATCTATGAGCAGTTCTTC | CASSLTPSGSIYEQFF
NA | NA | TRBJ1-1 | TRBV9 | TGTGCCAGCAGCCCGAGTCAGGCTCCGAACACTGAAGCTTTCTTT | CASSPSQAPNTEAFF
NA | NA | TRBJ2-7 | TRBV5-1 | TGCGCCAGCAGCTTGGGGACAGTATACTCCTACGAGCAGTACTTC | CASSLGTVYSYEQYF
once | TRBD1 | TRBJ1-5 | TRBV25-1 | TGTGCCAGCAGTGAATGTTCGGACAGGGAAAGCAATCAGCCCCAGCATTTT | CASSECSDRESNQPQHF
NA | NA | TRBJ1-2 | TRBV11-2 | TGTGCCAGCAGCTTACCCACCCGGCGGGCAGGGACTAACTATGGCTACACCTTC | CASSLPTRRAGTNYGYTF
few | NA | TRBJ2-7 | TRBV6-1 | TGTGCCAGCAGTGAGAAACAGGGCCGACGACAGTACTTC | CASSEKQGRRQYF
NA | NA | TRBJ2-3 | TRBV24-1 | TGTGCCACCAGTGATTCCCGCCGGGTCCGAAATACGCAGTATTTT | CATSDSRRVRNTQYF
NA | TRBD2 | TRBJ2-7 | TRBV20-1 | TGCAGTGCTAGGGCTAGCGGAATGATTAACTACGAGCAGTACTTC | CSARASGMINYEQYF
NA | TRBD2 | TRBJ2-1 | TRBV2 | TGTGCCAGCCAAGCGGGGGTCAATGAGCAGTTCTTC | CASQAGVNEQFF
few | TRBD1 | TRBJ1-5 | TRBV6-6 | TGTGCCAGCACCTTCACCGACCGGGACAGCTTGCAGCATTTT | CASTFTDRDSLQHF
NA | TRBD1 | TRBJ1-1 | TRBV20-1 | TGCAGTGCTAGTAACCCGACAGGGGTAGCTTTCTTT | CSASNPTGVAFF
NA | NA | TRBJ2-1 | TRBV27 | TGTGCCAGCGCAGACTACGGGAGCTCCTACAATGAGCAGTTCTTC | CASADYGSSYNEQFF
NA | TRBD2 | TRBJ2-1 | TRBV20-1 | TGCAGTGCTTTAACCCGCTCGGGACTAGCATACAATGAGCAGTTCTTC | CSALTRSGLAYNEQFF
NA | NA | TRBJ2-7 | TRBV20-1 | TGCAGTGCTAGATCGGGACGACACGGCTACGAGCAGTACTTC | CSARSGRHGYEQYF
NA | NA | TRBJ2-1 | TRBV5-1 | TGCGCCAGCAGCTCGACCTATGGGACTTATCACAATGAGCAGTTCTTC | CASSSTYGTYHNEQFF
NA | TRBD1 | TRBJ2-7 | TRBV28 | TGTGCCAGCAGTTTACCCGACCGGGACAGGCGCTACGAGCAGTACTTC | CASSLPDRDRRYEQYF
NA | NA | TRBJ2-7 | TRBV20-1 | TGCAGTGCGATACAGGGTGAGGGGCCCTACGAGCAGTACTTC | CSAIQGEGPYEQYF
many | NA | TRBJ2-7 | TRBV6-2/TRBV6-3 | TGTGCCAGCAGATTAGCGGCCTCCTACGAGCAGTACTTC | CASRLAASYEQYF
NA | NA | TRBJ1-1 | TRBV20-1 | TGCAGTGCTAGAGATCAGGGCAGGGCCTGGGAAAGGACTGAAGCTTTCTTT | CSARDQGRAWERTEAFF
NA | NA | TRBJ1-1 | TRBV7-9 | TGTGCCAGCAGTCGAACGCAGATCACTGAAGCTTTCTTT | CASSRTQITEAFF
many | NA | TRBJ2-2 | TRBV5-1 | TGCGCCAGCAGCTTGGCAAGCGGCACCGGGGAGCTGTTTTTT | CASSLASGTGELFF
NA | NA | TRBJ2-3 | TRBV19 | TGTGCCAGTAGGGAGGTCCCCAGCACAGATACGCAGTATTTT | CASREVPSTDTQYF
NA | NA | TRBJ1-5 | TRBV20-1 | TGCAGTGCTAGGTGGCGGCAGGGCGATCAGCCCCAGCATTTT | CSARWRQGDQPQHF
NA | TRBD1 | TRBJ1-1 | TRBV6-6 | TGTGCCACCTGCCTCACAGGGGCCCTGAACACTGAAGCTTTCTTT | CATCLTGALNTEAFF
NA | TRBD1 | TRBJ1-2 | TRBV12-3/TRBV12-4 | TGTGCCAGCAGTGAGAGGACGACAGGGTCTAACTATGGCTACACCTTC | CASSERTTGSNYGYTF
few | NA | TRBJ1-4 | TRBV12-3/TRBV12-4 | TGTGCCAGCAGTTTCATCCCCACCGGGAACGAAAAACTGTTTTTT | CASSFIPTGNEKLFF
few | TRBD1 | TRBJ2-7 | TRBV20-1 | TGCAGTGCCAGCATCGACAGGGTGGGGTACGAGCAGTACTTC | CSASIDRVGYEQYF
NA | TRBD1 | TRBJ1-1 | TRBV27 | TGTGCCAGCAGTTTCCGCCCAAGTACAGGGGAAGGGAACACTGAAGCTTTCTTT | CASSFRPSTGEGNTEAFF
NA | TRBD1 | TRBJ1-2 | TRBV10-3 | TGTGCCATCAGCGAAGGACAGGGGGAGGGCTACACCTTC | CAISEGQGEGYTF
few | NA | TRBJ2-1 | TRBV29-1 | TGCAGCGCGGAGGGGGATGAGCAGTTCTTC | CSAEGDEQFF
NA | TRBD2 | TRBJ2-7 | TRBV6-1 | TGTGCCAGCAGTACCTGGACTAGCGGGAGGTCTTACAATGAGCAGTACTTC | CASSTWTSGRSYNEQYF
few | NA | TRBJ2-7 | TRBV27 | TGTGCCAGCAGTTTATCTCCGCCAGGGCACGAGCAGTACTTC | CASSLSPPGHEQYF
few | TRBD1 | TRBJ1-5 | TRBV10-2 | TGCGCCAGCAGACTCACAGGGGTTAGCAATCAGCCCCAGCATTTT | CASRLTGVSNQPQHF
NA | NA | TRBJ2-1 | TRBV20-1 | TGCAGTGCTAGAGGGACGAGAGGCAATGAGCAGTTCTTC | CSARGTRGNEQFF
once | NA | TRBJ2-7 | TRBV6-2/TRBV6-3 | TGTGCCAGCAGTTACTCGATTGGCAGGGACTACGAGCAGTACTTC | CASSYSIGRDYEQYF
many | NA | TRBJ2-1 | TRBV20-1 | TGCAGTGCTAGAGATGTCTGGGCTAGCGTACCCAATGAGCAGTTCTTC | CSARDVWASVPNEQFF
NA | TRBD2 | TRBJ2-3 | TRBV29-1 | TGCAGCGTTTATAGACTAGCTTACACAGATACGCAGTATTTT | CSVYRLAYTDTQYF
few | NA | TRBJ2-3 | TRBV21-1 | TGTGCCAGCAGCAAAGGACGAGGGAGTCCCCCGTCAGTTGATACGCAGTATTTT | CASSKGRGSPPSVDTQYF
NA | TRBD2 | TRBJ2-1 | TRBV24-1 | TGTGCCGCAACGGGACTAGCGGGAGTGGATGAGCAGTTCTTC | CAATGLAGVDEQFF